A single sample is the source of the 23 T cell receptor beta chains below, sequenced in a study of spatial heterogeneity in lung cancer. The time point here: blood at routine non-recurrence follow-up after resection. Whole RNA came from tumor, nontumor lung or frozen PBMC and was sequenced without being sorted. TCRdb reprocessed the 5' RACE reads with MiXCR, giving one entry per CDR3 protein. The sample lists roughly 120,000 distinct CDR3 sequences, 12% seen once, with 16% in the top ten. This material consisted of PBMCs, taken at follow-up. The source of these receptors is a male donor with early-stage non-small cell lung cancer.

The V and J genes are TRBV20-1 and TRBJ2-5, with a weak D call TRBD1 (5 bases). This CDR3 is built from 14 residues. Germline CDR1 is DFQATT and CDR2 is SNEGSKA (reference sequence). The germline V and J ends were trimmed by 4 bases and 13 bases, with 25 bases remaining between them. The CDR3 loop is CSATHGADKTALYF. As DNA, the CDR3 is TGCAGTGCTACCCACGGAGCAGACAAGACAGCCCTGTACTTC.

The rearrangement uses TRBV28 and TRBJ1-6, with D perhaps matching TRBD1 (6 bases). The V and J ends lost 11 bases and 6 bases respectively, with 11 bases between them. The CDR3 has 12 amino acids. Germline V gives CDR1 MDHEN, CDR2 SYDVKM. CDR3 protein: CAGGGLNSPLHF. The CDR3 DNA reads as TGTGCCGGGGGGGGCCTTAATTCACCCCTCCACTTT.

This clonotype has ten or more counts. J is TRBJ1-6 and V is TRBV9; the D is unclear. V was clipped by 0 bases and J by 8 bases, with 12 bases between them. The CDR3 consists of 15 residues. Germline V gene sequence: CDR1 SGDLS, CDR2 YYNGEE. The CDR3 DNA reads as TGTGCCAGCAGCGTAGGTGTGACAAACCATTCACCCCTCCACTTT. This translates into CASSVGVTNHSPLHF.

The V call is TRBV12-3 or TRBV12-4, the J call TRBJ1-1; D is possibly TRBD1 (6 bases). Deletions cut 1 base from V and 5 bases from J, with 17 bases between. CDR3 length: 16 residues. DNA for the CDR3: TGTGCCAGCAGTTTAGACAGGGTAGCAAAAGGGACTGAAGCTTTCTTT. Encoded protein: CASSLDRVAKGTEAFF.

This clonotype has only a few counts. The chain has TRBV5-4 and TRBJ2-1; the match to TRBD1 covers 7 bases. Germline V gene data show CDR1 as SGHNT and CDR2 as YYREEE (reference sequence). The ends lost 2 bases at V and 3 bases at J; junction bases unmatched: 5. This CDR3 is 15 amino acids long. CDR3 nucleotide sequence: TGTGCCAGCAGCTTTGGACAGGATAACTACAATGAGCAGTTCTTC. It yields the protein CASSFGQDNYNEQFF.

The chain couples TRBV6-2 or TRBV6-3 to TRBJ1-3; 7 nucleotides agree with TRBD1. The V gene's germline CDR1 is MNHEY and CDR2 SVGEGT. The CDR3 length is 14 residues. V gave up 4 bases and J gave up 5 bases; unmatched junction bases: 5. The CDR3 spells CASSFGGQRNTIYF. As DNA, the CDR3 is TGTGCCAGCAGTTTTGGGGGACAGAGAAACACCATATATTTT.

With respect to this clonotype: A much larger clonotype is one base distant, so this may be a read error. The chain recombines TRBV12-3 or TRBV12-4 with TRBJ2-7; 9 bases match TRBD1. The CDR3 contains 15 residues. CDR3 nucleotides: TGTGTCAGCAGTTTAGTGGACAGGGGCCTCTACGAGCAGTACTTC. This sequence encodes CVSSLVDRGLYEQYF.

In this sample, this clonotype turned up many times. This chain joins TRBV20-1 and TRBJ1-6, with 8 nucleotides matching TRBD1. The V gene end was trimmed by 0 bases and the J gene end by 6 bases; junction bases not matched to a gene: 4. CDR3 length: 15 amino acids. The germline V gene has CDR1 DFQATT and CDR2 SNEGSKA (reference sequence). CDR3 nucleotides: TGCAGTGCTAGAGAACGGGACAGGACTAATTCACCCCTCCACTTT. Amino acids: CSARERDRTNSPLHF.

This clonotype was counted many times. This chain joins TRBV6-6 and TRBJ1-1; TRBD1 aligns across 7 bases. The CDR3 is made up of 15 amino acids. With 6 bases clipped from V and 2 bases from J, the junction kept 9 bases outside the gene matches. Germline-derived CDR1 and CDR2 are MNHNY and SVGAGI (reference sequence). CDR3 sequence: CASRRFDRANTEAFF. The DNA for the CDR3 is TGTGCCAGCAGACGTTTCGACAGGGCCAACACTGAAGCTTTCTTT.

This clonotype was seen only a few times. This chain joins TRBV20-1 and TRBJ1-3; the match to TRBD1 covers 8 bases. Per germline, CDR1 DFQATT and CDR2 SNEGSKA (reference sequence). Trimming removed 4 bases from V and 2 bases from J; junction bases left unmatched: 1. The CDR3 loop spans 13 amino acids. The chain's CDR3 is CSAKQGAGNTIYF. The CDR3 nucleotides read TGCAGTGCTAAACAGGGGGCTGGAAACACCATATATTTT.

This clonotype was picked up a small number of times. V is TRBV11-2 and J is TRBJ2-5, with TRBD2 identical over 13 bases. Unmatched junction bases numbered 8, after V lost 4 bases and J lost 0 bases. This CDR3 comprises 18 residues. Germline V gives CDR1 SGHAT, CDR2 FQNNGV. CDR3 loop: CASSSRTSGGVYQETQYF. CDR3 nucleotide sequence: TGTGCCAGCAGCTCGCGGACTAGCGGGGGCGTCTACCAAGAGACCCAGTACTTC. Looking up the rest from reference TRBV11-2 and TRBJ2-5 gives the full variable domain: EAGVAQSPRYKIIEKRQSVAFWCNPISGHATLYWYQQILGQGPKLLIQFQNNGVVDDSQLPKDRFSAERLKGVDSTLKIQPAKLEDSAVYLCASSSRTSGGVYQETQYFGPGTRLLVL.

V gene TRBV7-2 combines with J gene TRBJ2-3, with D uncertain. V gave up 3 bases and J gave up 1 base, with 11 bases separating them. CDR3 length equals 15 residues. Germline CDR1 is SGHTA and CDR2 is FQGNSA. In nucleotides, the CDR3 is TGTGCCAGCAGCTTTTCGGACGGACGCACAGATACGCAGTATTTT. This sequence encodes CASSFSDGRTDTQYF.

This clonotype was observed many times. The chain carries TRBV4-1 and TRBJ1-1; tentatively, D is TRBD1 (6 bases). Germline V gene lookup returns CDR1 MGHRA and CDR2 YSYEKL. CDR3 length equals 17 residues. V shed 0 bases and J shed 11 bases, with 25 bases lying between them. The CDR3 loop reads CASSQEVPPRGMHAAFF. In nucleotides, the CDR3 is TGCGCCAGCAGCCAAGAGGTCCCCCCCAGGGGCATGCATGCGGCTTTCTTT.

This chain joins TRBV3-1 and TRBJ2-1, with 8 nucleotides matching TRBD2. Germline V gene data show CDR1 as LGHDT and CDR2 as YNNKEL (reference sequence). The CDR3 runs 15 residues. V lost 4 bases, J lost 3 bases, and 5 bases stayed unmatched. The CDR3 DNA reads TGTGCCAGCAGCCTGGGACTAGGAAGCTACAATGAGCAGTTCTTC. Protein sequence: CASSLGLGSYNEQFF.

This clonotype showed up many times. The V call is TRBV7-2, the J call TRBJ1-1; no clear D. Germline V lookup: CDR1 SGHTA, CDR2 FQGNSA. The CDR3 spans 12 residues. V shed 1 base and J shed 11 bases, with 11 bases lying between them. The CDR3 region is CASSLVRKAAFF. CDR3 coding DNA: TGTGCCAGCAGCTTAGTTCGCAAAGCGGCTTTCTTT.

The chain recombines TRBV20-1 with TRBJ1-6, with a tentative D call TRBD1 (5 bases). This CDR3 has 14 amino acids. Germline V CDR1 and CDR2: DFQATT, SNEGSKA (reference sequence). V was clipped by 7 bases and J by 3 bases, with 13 bases between them. CDR3 protein: CSVRGPYYNSPLHF. CDR3 coding DNA: TGCAGTGTGAGGGGCCCTTACTATAATTCACCCCTCCACTTT.

The chain uses TRBV2 and TRBJ2-7; 10 nucleotides align to TRBD1. J lost 3 bases, V lost 8 bases, and 10 bases had no gene match. The CDR3 loop spans 15 amino acids. Germline CDR1 reads SNHLY; CDR2 reads FYNNEI. The CDR3 loop reads CASVPPTGGGYEQYF. As DNA, the CDR3 is TGTGCCAGCGTACCACCGACAGGGGGCGGCTACGAGCAGTACTTC.

J is TRBJ2-1 and V is TRBV15; weak D call: TRBD1 (6 bases). This CDR3 has 16 amino acids. From germline, CDR1 is LNHNV and CDR2 YYDKDF (reference sequence). V was clipped by 2 bases and J by 4 bases, with 15 bases between them. The CDR3 bases are TGTGCCACCAGCAGATCCACAGGGAGTTTGTACAATGAGCAGTTCTTC. Translation gives CATSRSTGSLYNEQFF.

This clonotype was picked up many times. V is TRBV6-5 and J is TRBJ1-1, with unresolved D. Trimming shortened V by 4 bases and J by 3 bases, and 3 bases separated the two germline ends. Germline CDR1 MNHEY, CDR2 SVGAGI. CDR3 size: 11 residues. The CDR3 loop is CASSSDTEAFF. The CDR3 DNA reads TGTGCCAGCAGTTCGGACACTGAAGCTTTCTTT.

This clonotype was seen only a few times. The chain carries TRBV12-3 or TRBV12-4 and TRBJ2-1; D is undetermined. Trimming left V 1 base short and J 6 bases short, with 7 bases between. CDR3 size: 13 residues. CDR3 DNA sequence: TGTGCCAGCAGTTTAGGCCCCGGCAATGAGCAGTTCTTC. This codes for CASSLGPGNEQFF.

This clonotype was found many times. This chain joins TRBV2 and TRBJ1-5; unclear D gene. Germline lookup yields CDR1 SNHLY and CDR2 FYNNEI. V was clipped by 2 bases and J by 3 bases, with 2 bases between them. The CDR3 is made up of 12 amino acids. The CDR3 loop reads CASSEINQPQHF. The CDR3, as DNA: TGTGCCAGCAGTGAAATCAATCAGCCCCAGCATTTT.

This clonotype showed up just a few times. This chain connects TRBV19 to TRBJ1-3, with 7 bases lining up with TRBD1. V lost 7 bases, J lost 4 bases, and 13 bases stayed unmatched. Germline loops: CDR1 LNHDA, CDR2 SQIVND (reference sequence). The CDR3 is 16 residues long. The CDR3 protein is CASTSTGVLRGNTIYF. The CDR3 coding sequence is TGTGCCAGTACCTCTACAGGGGTCCTTCGGGGAAACACCATATATTTT.

Regarding this clonotype: This may be a read error: a much more frequent sequence differs by one nucleotide. This sequence joins TRBV7-3 and TRBJ1-6; D may be TRBD1 (5 bases). The CDR3 has 14 amino acids. Germline CDR1 reads SGHTA; CDR2 reads FQGTGA. The CDR3 nucleotides are TGTGCCAGCAGCTTAGCAGGGAATAATTCAACCCTCCACTTT. Translated, it gives CASSLAGNNSTLHF.